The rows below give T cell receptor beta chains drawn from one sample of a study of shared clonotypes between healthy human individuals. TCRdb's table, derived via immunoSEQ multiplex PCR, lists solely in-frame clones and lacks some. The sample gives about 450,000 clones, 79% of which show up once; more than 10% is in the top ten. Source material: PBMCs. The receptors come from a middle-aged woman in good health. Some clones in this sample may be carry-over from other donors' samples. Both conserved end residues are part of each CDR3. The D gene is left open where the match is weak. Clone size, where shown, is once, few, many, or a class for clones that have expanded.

cdr3_aa: CASLVGENTEAFF; cdr3_nt: TGTGCCAGCCTGGTGGGGGAAAACACTGAAGCTTTCTTT; clone_size: once; v_call: TRBV19; j_call: TRBJ1-1; d_call: -
cdr3_aa: CASSVEPTGTEAFF; cdr3_nt: TGTGCCAGCAGCGTAGAGCCGACAGGCACTGAAGCTTTCTTT; clone_size: -; v_call: TRBV9; j_call: TRBJ1-1; d_call: -
cdr3_aa: CASSLVSGGQYF; cdr3_nt: TGTGCCAGCAGCTTGGTGAGCGGAGGGCAGTACTTC; clone_size: once; v_call: TRBV5-8; j_call: TRBJ2-7; d_call: -
cdr3_aa: CASSSGGATNEKLFF; cdr3_nt: TGTGCCAGCAGTTCAGGGGGGGCAACTAATGAAAAACTGTTTTTT; clone_size: -; v_call: TRBV28; j_call: TRBJ1-4; d_call: TRBD1
cdr3_aa: CASSAAALAGVSEQYF; cdr3_nt: TGTGCCAGTAGTGCAGCAGCCCTAGCGGGAGTCAGCGAGCAGTACTTC; clone_size: -; v_call: TRBV19; j_call: TRBJ2-7; d_call: TRBD2
cdr3_aa: CARSKYPSSYEQYF; cdr3_nt: TGTGCCAGGTCTAAGTACCCTAGCTCCTACGAGCAGTACTTC; clone_size: -; v_call: TRBV5-6; j_call: TRBJ2-7; d_call: -
cdr3_aa: CASSPPGVDTQYF; cdr3_nt: TGTGCCAGCAGTCCTCCAGGAGTTGATACGCAGTATTTT; clone_size: -; v_call: TRBV6-4; j_call: TRBJ2-3; d_call: -
cdr3_aa: CASSFSSTSQETQYF; cdr3_nt: TGTGCCAGCAGCTTCTCCTCGACTAGCCAAGAGACCCAGTACTTC; clone_size: -; v_call: TRBV7-6; j_call: TRBJ2-5; d_call: -
cdr3_aa: CASSPDGTNEKLFF; cdr3_nt: TGTGCCAGCAGCCCTGATGGGACTAATGAAAAACTGTTTTTT; clone_size: -; v_call: TRBV6-6; j_call: TRBJ1-4; d_call: -
cdr3_aa: CASSRGWRLGEAGELFF; cdr3_nt: TGTGCCAGCAGCCGGGGTTGGCGCCTGGGGGAGGCGGGGGAGCTGTTTTTT; clone_size: once; v_call: TRBV5-4; j_call: TRBJ2-2; d_call: -
cdr3_aa: CASSSGQPQYPAPYGYTF; cdr3_nt: TGTGCCAGCAGCTCTGGACAGCCTCAATACCCGGCCCCATATGGCTACACCTTC; clone_size: few; v_call: TRBV21-1; j_call: TRBJ1-2; d_call: -
cdr3_aa: CASSSGTSGYSSYNEQFF; cdr3_nt: TGTGCCAGCAGCTCCGGGACTAGCGGTTATAGCTCCTACAATGAGCAGTTCTTC; clone_size: -; v_call: TRBV7-2; j_call: TRBJ2-1; d_call: TRBD2
cdr3_aa: CSVLLVGEQYF; cdr3_nt: TGCAGCGTTCTACTAGTCGGTGAGCAGTACTTC; clone_size: -; v_call: TRBV29-1; j_call: TRBJ2-7; d_call: -
cdr3_aa: CASSPGGLAGEEQFF; cdr3_nt: TGTGCCAGCAGCCCAGGGGGACTAGCGGGAGAAGAGCAGTTCTTC; clone_size: once; v_call: TRBV5-4; j_call: TRBJ2-1; d_call: TRBD2
cdr3_aa: CASSQAALSYEQYF; cdr3_nt: TGTGCCAGCAGCCAAGCTGCTCTCTCCTACGAGCAGTACTTC; clone_size: -; v_call: TRBV14; j_call: TRBJ2-7; d_call: -
cdr3_aa: CASSPQTGLQLFF; cdr3_nt: TGTGCCAGTAGTCCTCAGACAGGGTTACAGCTGTTTTTT; clone_size: few; v_call: TRBV19; j_call: TRBJ1-4; d_call: TRBD1
cdr3_aa: CASSSGPFSYEQYF; cdr3_nt: TGTGCCAGCAGCTCGGGACCTTTCTCCTACGAGCAGTACTTC; clone_size: -; v_call: TRBV7-9; j_call: TRBJ2-7; d_call: -
cdr3_aa: CASSIGGRFEAFF; cdr3_nt: TGTGCCAGTAGTATAGGTGGCAGATTTGAAGCTTTCTTT; clone_size: -; v_call: TRBV19; j_call: TRBJ1-1; d_call: -
cdr3_aa: CATRRGLAALGTGELFF; cdr3_nt: TGTGCCACCCGGCGGGGACTAGCGGCTTTGGGCACCGGGGAGCTGTTTTTT; clone_size: -; v_call: TRBV27; j_call: TRBJ2-2; d_call: TRBD2
cdr3_aa: CASSPGLAGVNPYNEQFF; cdr3_nt: TGTGCCAGCAGCCCGGGACTAGCGGGAGTAAACCCCTACAATGAGCAGTTCTTC; clone_size: -; v_call: TRBV7-2; j_call: TRBJ2-1; d_call: TRBD2
cdr3_aa: CASSHATGQGRNTIYF; cdr3_nt: TGTGCCAGCAGCCATGCAACCGGACAGGGTCGAAACACCATATATTTT; clone_size: -; v_call: TRBV4-2; j_call: TRBJ1-3; d_call: TRBD1
cdr3_aa: CSVDRASHQFF; cdr3_nt: TGCAGCGTTGACAGGGCTAGCCATCAGTTCTTC; clone_size: once; v_call: TRBV29-1; j_call: TRBJ2-1; d_call: -
cdr3_aa: CASSLGLAFQETQYF; cdr3_nt: TGCGCCAGCAGCTTGGGACTAGCATTTCAAGAGACCCAGTACTTC; clone_size: once; v_call: TRBV5-1; j_call: TRBJ2-5; d_call: TRBD2
cdr3_aa: CASSLGPSSYEQYF; cdr3_nt: TGTGCCAGCAGCTTGGGGCCAAGCTCCTACGAGCAGTACTTC; clone_size: -; v_call: TRBV5-4; j_call: TRBJ2-7; d_call: -
cdr3_aa: CASSTPSSYNEQFF; cdr3_nt: TGTGCCAGCAGTACCCCCTCCTCCTACAATGAGCAGTTCTTC; clone_size: -; v_call: TRBV28; j_call: TRBJ2-1; d_call: -
cdr3_aa: CASSLEVHYGYTF; cdr3_nt: TGTGCCAGCAGCTTGGAAGTGCACTATGGCTACACCTTC; clone_size: -; v_call: TRBV5-6; j_call: TRBJ1-2; d_call: -
cdr3_aa: CASAQLGQYPYEQYF; cdr3_nt: TGTGCCAGCGCCCAACTCGGACAGTATCCCTACGAGCAGTACTTC; clone_size: -; v_call: TRBV27; j_call: TRBJ2-7; d_call: -
cdr3_aa: CASSITRLALTYEQYF; cdr3_nt: TGTGCCAGTAGTATCACCAGACTAGCGTTAACCTACGAGCAGTACTTC; clone_size: -; v_call: TRBV19; j_call: TRBJ2-7; d_call: TRBD2
cdr3_aa: CASRGGSGNSYEQYF; cdr3_nt: TGTGCCAGCAGGGGGGGTAGCGGGAACTCCTACGAGCAGTACTTC; clone_size: few; v_call: TRBV2; j_call: TRBJ2-7; d_call: TRBD2
cdr3_aa: CASRLAGADWYEQYF; cdr3_nt: TGCGCCAGCAGGCTAGCGGGAGCGGACTGGTACGAGCAGTACTTC; clone_size: -; v_call: TRBV10-2; j_call: TRBJ2-7; d_call: TRBD2
cdr3_aa: CASSLSGDSGTDTQYF; cdr3_nt: TGTGCCAGCAGCTTATCAGGGGATTCCGGCACAGATACGCAGTATTTT; clone_size: -; v_call: TRBV7-3; j_call: TRBJ2-3; d_call: -
cdr3_aa: CASTPGGSGNTIYF; cdr3_nt: TGTGCCAGTACCCCAGGCGGCTCTGGAAACACCATATATTTT; clone_size: -; v_call: TRBV6-1; j_call: TRBJ1-3; d_call: -
cdr3_aa: CASKGQLNSPLHF; cdr3_nt: TGTGCCAGTAAAGGACAGCTGAATTCACCCCTCCACTTT; clone_size: -; v_call: TRBV2; j_call: TRBJ1-6; d_call: -
cdr3_aa: CASSLAGQRELFF; cdr3_nt: TGTGCTAGCAGCTTAGCCGGACAGCGGGAGCTGTTTTTT; clone_size: -; v_call: TRBV7-7; j_call: TRBJ2-2; d_call: -
cdr3_aa: CASSFDAGSYEQYF; cdr3_nt: TGTGCCAGCAGCTTCGACGCAGGCTCCTACGAGCAGTACTTC; clone_size: -; v_call: TRBV7-2; j_call: TRBJ2-7; d_call: -
cdr3_aa: CASSPDRGSGNTIYF; cdr3_nt: TGTGCCAGCAGCCCCGACAGGGGCTCTGGAAACACCATATATTTT; clone_size: -; v_call: TRBV11-2; j_call: TRBJ1-3; d_call: TRBD1
cdr3_aa: CASSTGGDTQYF; cdr3_nt: TGCGCCAGCAGCACCGGGGGGGATACGCAGTATTTT; clone_size: -; v_call: TRBV4-3; j_call: TRBJ2-3; d_call: TRBD2
cdr3_aa: CAISDRSPDGGSGNTIYF; cdr3_nt: TGTGCCATCAGTGATCGCTCCCCGGACGGAGGCTCTGGAAACACCATATATTTT; clone_size: -; v_call: TRBV10-3; j_call: TRBJ1-3; d_call: -
cdr3_aa: CASSLSLDRNQPQHF; cdr3_nt: TGTGCCAGCAGTCTGTCATTGGACAGAAATCAGCCCCAGCATTTT; clone_size: -; v_call: TRBV2; j_call: TRBJ1-5; d_call: -
cdr3_aa: CASSSGLAGAGVAKNIQYF; cdr3_nt: TGTGCCAGCAGTTCCGGACTAGCGGGAGCAGGGGTAGCCAAAAACATTCAGTACTTC; clone_size: -; v_call: TRBV27; j_call: TRBJ2-4; d_call: TRBD2
cdr3_aa: CASSSRTVNYGYTF; cdr3_nt: TGTGCCAGCAGCTCGCGCACCGTGAACTATGGCTACACCTTC; clone_size: -; v_call: TRBV4-2; j_call: TRBJ1-2; d_call: -
cdr3_aa: CASSPRIGKGYTF; cdr3_nt: TGTGCCAGCAGCCCTCGTATAGGAAAAGGCTACACCTTC; clone_size: -; v_call: TRBV9; j_call: TRBJ1-2; d_call: -
cdr3_aa: CASRGRVSGINEKLFF; cdr3_nt: TGTGCCAGCAGGGGCCGTGTGTCGGGCATTAATGAAAAACTGTTTTTT; clone_size: -; v_call: TRBV2; j_call: TRBJ1-4; d_call: -
cdr3_aa: CASSLSAGDRTEAFF; cdr3_nt: TGTGCCAGCAGCTTGTCCGCGGGGGACCGCACTGAAGCTTTCTTT; clone_size: -; v_call: TRBV5-5; j_call: TRBJ1-1; d_call: -
cdr3_aa: CASSLQPGLAGGSEQFF; cdr3_nt: TGTGCCAGCAGCTTACAACCGGGACTAGCGGGAGGAAGTGAGCAGTTCTTC; clone_size: -; v_call: TRBV11-3; j_call: TRBJ2-1; d_call: TRBD2
cdr3_aa: CASSPASRGQDQPQHF; cdr3_nt: TGTGCCAGCTCACCAGCGAGCAGGGGGCAAGATCAGCCCCAGCATTTT; clone_size: -; v_call: TRBV18; j_call: TRBJ1-5; d_call: TRBD1
cdr3_aa: CASSLGSGRADNEQFF; cdr3_nt: TGTGCCAGCAGCTTGGGGTCCGGGAGGGCCGATAATGAGCAGTTCTTC; clone_size: -; v_call: TRBV5-4; j_call: TRBJ2-1; d_call: TRBD2
cdr3_aa: CASSLLEGELFF; cdr3_nt: TGTGCCAGCAGCTTATTAGAGGGGGAGCTGTTTTTT; clone_size: -; v_call: TRBV7-3; j_call: TRBJ2-2; d_call: -
cdr3_aa: CASSLVASTDTQYF; cdr3_nt: TGCGCCAGCAGCTTGGTTGCTAGCACAGATACGCAGTATTTT; clone_size: -; v_call: TRBV5-1; j_call: TRBJ2-3; d_call: -
cdr3_aa: CASSKNELYTSYEQYF; cdr3_nt: TGTGCCAGCAGCAAAAATGAACTCTATACCTCCTACGAGCAGTACTTC; clone_size: -; v_call: TRBV11-2; j_call: TRBJ2-7; d_call: -
cdr3_aa: CASSDLTGGSANEKLFF; cdr3_nt: TGTGCCAGCAGTGACCTTACAGGGGGCTCCGCTAATGAAAAACTGTTTTTT; clone_size: -; v_call: TRBV6-1; j_call: TRBJ1-4; d_call: TRBD1
cdr3_aa: CASTSRGPKGPDTQYF; cdr3_nt: TGTGCCAGCACCTCACGCGGTCCGAAGGGCCCAGATACGCAGTATTTT; clone_size: once; v_call: TRBV11-3; j_call: TRBJ2-3; d_call: -
cdr3_aa: CASSSLRGGYGYTF; cdr3_nt: TGTGCCAGCAGCTCCCTACGGGGGGGCTATGGCTACACCTTC; clone_size: once; v_call: TRBV11-1; j_call: TRBJ1-2; d_call: -
cdr3_aa: CAWTGTGVPDTQYF; cdr3_nt: TGTGCCTGGACCGGGACAGGGGTACCAGATACGCAGTATTTT; clone_size: -; v_call: TRBV30; j_call: TRBJ2-3; d_call: TRBD1
cdr3_aa: CASSPRILETQYF; cdr3_nt: TGTGCCAGCTCCCCCCGTATACTAGAGACCCAGTACTTC; clone_size: -; v_call: TRBV25-1; j_call: TRBJ2-5; d_call: -
cdr3_aa: CASFWERGAYEQYF; cdr3_nt: TGTGCCAGCTTCTGGGAGAGGGGGGCATACGAGCAGTACTTC; clone_size: -; v_call: TRBV2; j_call: TRBJ2-7; d_call: -